Presented here are 16 T cell receptor beta chains from one specimen sequenced in a study of T cell clonality in common variable immunodeficiency. Study-wide findings and caveats: Fewer deletions and N-nucleotide insertions were reportedly seen in common variable immunodeficiency TCR beta sequences.

TCRdb's copy holds only in-frame clones and misses some; the assay was immunoSEQ multiplex PCR. The sample shows roughly 30,000 clones, none of them appearing just once. Their cognate antigens are unknown. Sample: peripheral blood mononuclear cells. These TCRs come from a human donor with common variable immunodeficiency.

This clone was picked up a small number of times. The read finishes 3 residues shy of the CDR3 end, and the germline J gene is used to complete it. This sequence joins TRBV7-8 and TRBJ1-5; D may be TRBD1 (6 bases). Trimming stripped 2 bases from V and 5 bases from J, with 16 bases between. This CDR3 has 16 amino acids. CDR1 and CDR2 from the germline V gene are SGHVS and FQNEAQ. CDR3 DNA (partial): TGTGCCAGCAGCTTATCGTCGCTAAGGGGGTATCAGCCC. Protein: CASSLSSLRGYQP. The entire CDR3 sequence reads CASSLSSLRGYQPQHF.

A few counts support this clone. The missing CDR3 end, 3 residues past where the read stops, is filled in from the germline J gene. Other DNA sequences from this sample encode an identical CDR3 as well. The chain is built from TRBV5-1 and TRBJ2-1; 8 nucleotides align to TRBD1. CDR1 is SGHRS, CDR2 YFSETQ, per germline. J lost 4 bases, V lost 4 bases, and 7 bases had no gene match. The CDR3 length is 15 residues. The DNA read from the CDR3 is TGCGCCAGCAGCCTAGGAACAGGGGGTTACAATGAG. Its translation is CASSLGTGGYNE. The whole CDR3 region reads CASSLGTGGYNEQFF.

This clone was counted ten times or more. The read finishes 3 residues shy of the CDR3 end, and the germline J gene is used to complete it. The chain couples TRBV5-4 to TRBJ2-3; D is ambiguous. The CDR3 runs to 15 residues. The germline gives CDR1 SGHNT, CDR2 YYREEE (reference sequence). V dropped 0 bases and J dropped 0 bases, with 8 bases sitting between them. The part of the CDR3 DNA that was read is TGTGCCAGCAGCTTGGACTCGACTAGCACAGATACG. It is translated as CASSLDSTSTDT. The entire CDR3 is CASSLDSTSTDTQYF.

A note on this clone: The read terminates 3 residues ahead of where the CDR3 ends, so the germline J gene completes it. This chain joins TRBV6-1 and TRBJ1-2; D not certain. V gave up 6 bases and J gave up 2 bases, with 10 bases separating them. This CDR3 contains 13 residues. The germline V gene encodes CDR1 MNHNS and CDR2 SASEGT. The CDR3 bases that were read are TGTGCCAGCAGGGAAACCAGGAACTATGGC. The encoded protein is CASRETRNYG. The full CDR3 protein reads CASRETRNYGYTF.

This clone was seen repeatedly, ten times or more. The read falls 3 residues short of the CDR3 end, and the missing part is taken from the germline J gene. The chain carries TRBV14 and TRBJ1-1, with 9 bases aligning to TRBD1. Trimming removed 5 bases from V and 1 base from J; junction bases left unmatched: 8. CDR1 and CDR2 from the germline V gene are SGHDN and FVKESK. The CDR3 has 16 residues. The CDR3 sequence is CASSKRQGVENTEAFF. The sequenced part of the CDR3 DNA is TGTGCCAGCAGCAAAAGACAGGGGGTTGAGAACACTGAA.

There are many counts of this clone. CDR3 region: CASSELLAGGPGYEQYF. CDR3 bases read: TGTGCCAGCAGTGAATTGCTAGCGGGAGGGCCGGGGTACGAG. The rearrangement uses TRBV2 and TRBJ2-7; 12 bases line up with TRBD2. The CDR3 end lies 3 residues beyond the end of the read and is filled in from the germline J gene. The germline gives CDR1 SNHLY, CDR2 FYNNEI. The CDR3 totals 17 residues. The junction had 9 bases not matched to a gene; V was cut back by 2 bases and J by 4 bases.

This clone was counted ten times or more. The read ends 3 residues early relative to the CDR3; the germline J gene fills the gap. This chain joins TRBV5-1 and TRBJ2-1; D unclear. V was cut by 2 bases and J by 5 bases, with 14 bases left in between. The CDR3 is 15 amino acids. Germline CDR1 is SGHRS and CDR2 is YFSETQ. CDR3 loop: CASSLYYLSNNEQFF. The sequenced part of the CDR3 DNA is TGCGCCAGCAGCTTATACTATCTAAGCAACAATGAG.

Comments on this clone: The read falls 3 residues short of the CDR3 end, and the missing part is taken from the germline J gene. The gene calls are TRBV5-1 and TRBJ2-7, with a tentative D call TRBD1 (6 bases). Trimming took off 3 bases at V and 0 bases at J, with 10 bases between the two ends. The CDR3 loop spans 14 amino acids. In germline, CDR1 is SGHRS, CDR2 YFSETQ. The DNA read from the CDR3 is TGCGCCAGCAGCTGGGACACATCCTCCTACGAG. This translates into CASSWDTSSYE. The full CDR3 protein reads CASSWDTSSYEQYF.

This clone turned up a few times. The read comes to an end 3 residues before the CDR3 does, leaving the germline J gene to fill in the end. V is TRBV20-1 and J is TRBJ2-1; 13 bases fit TRBD2. In germline, CDR1 is DFQATT, CDR2 SNEGSKA (reference sequence). The CDR3 is 16 residues long. Trimming at V came to 5 bases and at J to 7 bases, leaving 11 bases not matched to a gene. This chain's CDR3 is CSARTSGSASLNEQFF. The covered CDR3 bases are TGCAGTGCTCGGACTAGCGGGAGTGCCTCCTTGAATGAG.

A word on this clone: With the read ending 3 residues before the CDR3 end, the germline J gene is used to fill in that end. The gene calls are TRBV18 and TRBJ1-2; 7 positions agree with TRBD1. With V trimmed by 2 bases and J by 3 bases, 0 bases remained unmatched. Looked up from germline, CDR1 is KGHSH and CDR2 is LQKENI. The CDR3 length is 13 residues. The sequenced CDR3 bases are TGTGCCAGCTCACCAACAGGGGACTATGGC. Residues: CASSPTGDYG. The full-length CDR3 reads as CASSPTGDYGYTF.

This clone was seen a handful of times. The sequenced fragment ends 3 residues before the CDR3 boundary, so the rest is inferred from the germline J gene. The chain recombines TRBV6-2 or TRBV6-3 with TRBJ2-7; D may be TRBD1 or TRBD2 (5 bases each). Germline CDR1 reads MNHEY; CDR2 reads SVGEGT. V was clipped by 6 bases and J by 3 bases, with 15 bases between them. CDR3 size: 14 residues. The CDR3 bases that were read are TGTGCCAGCAGGGGTTGGGCAGGGAGCTACGAG. This translates into CASRGWAGSYE. The whole CDR3 region reads CASRGWAGSYEQYF.

There are many counts of this clone. The CDR3 end lies 3 residues beyond the end of the read and is filled in from the germline J gene. The rearrangement uses TRBV4-1 and TRBJ2-7; 8 nucleotides align to TRBD1. CDR3 size: 15 residues. V lost 0 bases and J lost 5; bases outside the gene matches: 6. Per germline, CDR1 MGHRA and CDR2 YSYEKL. The chain's CDR3 is CASSQDPGQGNEQYF. The sequenced CDR3 bases are TGCGCCAGCAGCCAAGACCCTGGACAGGGTAACGAG.

This clone was recorded at least ten times. Here the CDR3 reads CASSPGGGARSTDTQYF. The DNA read from the CDR3 is TGTGCCAGCTCACCAGGCGGTGGGGCCAGGAGCACAGATACG. This rearrangement joins TRBV18 to TRBJ2-3, with D maybe TRBD1 (5 bases). Sequencing ends 3 residues short of the CDR3 end; the germline J gene provides the rest. Germline assignment: CDR1 KGHSH and CDR2 LQKENI. V was cut by 2 bases and J by 0 bases, with 15 bases left in between. CDR3 length equals 17 residues.

This clone turned up a few times. Read coverage stops 3 residues before the CDR3 terminus; the germline J gene supplies the remainder. This sequence joins TRBV2 and TRBJ2-3; 9 bases agree with TRBD2. The CDR3 runs 15 residues. V was clipped by 3 bases and J by 3 bases; unmatched bases: 4. The germline gives CDR1 SNHLY, CDR2 FYNNEI. The chain's CDR3 is CASSEWLAGTDTQYF. The part of the CDR3 DNA that was read is TGTGCCAGCAGTGAGTGGCTAGCGGGAACAGATACG.

This clone was counted many times. Coverage ceases 3 residues before the CDR3 finishes, and the germline J gene fills in the end. The chain uses TRBV5-1 and TRBJ1-4, with D perhaps TRBD1 (6 bases). The CDR3 loop spans 14 amino acids. The V gene lost 5 bases and the J gene lost 6 bases, with 14 bases spanning the gap. In germline, CDR1 is SGHRS, CDR2 YFSETQ. CDR3 sequence: CASSRQDHDEKLFF. Incomplete CDR3 DNA: TGCGCCAGCAGTAGACAGGATCACGATGAAAAA.

This clone has just a few counts. The read halts 3 residues ahead of the CDR3 end, with the missing end drawn from the germline J gene. The chain uses TRBV20-1 and TRBJ2-1; the match to TRBD2 covers 8 bases. Germline V gene sequence: CDR1 DFQATT, CDR2 SNEGSKA (reference sequence). The V segment lost 5 bases and the J segment 4 bases; nucleotides outside the gene matches: 10. There are 15 residues in the CDR3. This CDR3 reads CSARPTAGVYNEQFF. The sequenced part of the CDR3 DNA is TGCAGTGCTCGCCCCACAGCGGGAGTTTACAATGAG.